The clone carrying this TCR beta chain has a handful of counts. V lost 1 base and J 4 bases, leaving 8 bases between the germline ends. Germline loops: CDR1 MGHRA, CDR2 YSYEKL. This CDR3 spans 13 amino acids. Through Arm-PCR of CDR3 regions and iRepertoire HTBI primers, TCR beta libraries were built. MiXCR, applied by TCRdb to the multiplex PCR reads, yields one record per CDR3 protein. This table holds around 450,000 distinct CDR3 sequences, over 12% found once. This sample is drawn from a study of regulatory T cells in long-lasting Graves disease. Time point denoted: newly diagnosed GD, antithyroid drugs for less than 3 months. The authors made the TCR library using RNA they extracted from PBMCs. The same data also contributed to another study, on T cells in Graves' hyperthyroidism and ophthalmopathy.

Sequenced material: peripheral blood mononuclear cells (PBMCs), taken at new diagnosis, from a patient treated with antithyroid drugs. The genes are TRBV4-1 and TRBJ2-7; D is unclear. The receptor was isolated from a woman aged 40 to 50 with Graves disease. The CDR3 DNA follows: TGCGCCAGCAGCCAAGGGTGGAGATACGAGCAGTACTTC. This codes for CASSQGWRYEQYF.